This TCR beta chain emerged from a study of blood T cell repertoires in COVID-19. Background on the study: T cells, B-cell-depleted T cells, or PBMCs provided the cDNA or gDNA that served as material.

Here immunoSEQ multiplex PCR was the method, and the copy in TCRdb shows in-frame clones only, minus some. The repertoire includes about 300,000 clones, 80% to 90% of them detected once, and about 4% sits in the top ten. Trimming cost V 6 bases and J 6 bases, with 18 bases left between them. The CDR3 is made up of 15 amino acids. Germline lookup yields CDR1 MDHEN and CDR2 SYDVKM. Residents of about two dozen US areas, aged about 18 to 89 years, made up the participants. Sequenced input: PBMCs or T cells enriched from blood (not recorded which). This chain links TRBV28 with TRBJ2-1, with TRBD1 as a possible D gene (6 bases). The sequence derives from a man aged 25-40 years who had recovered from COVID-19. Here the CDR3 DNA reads TGTGCCAGCAGGATCCATTCAGGGGTTCCCAATGAGCAGTTCTTC. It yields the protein CASRIHSGVPNEQFF.